This T cell receptor (beta chain) was recovered during a study of blood T cell repertoires in COVID-19. For the study at large: Acute and convalescent COVID-19 specimens originated in the United States, Italy and Spain. Sources were T cells, B-cell-depleted T cells, or PBMCs; the material itself was cDNA or gDNA.

This CDR3 is built from 14 residues. Germline V gene data show CDR1 as LGHNT and CDR2 as FRNRAP. Per the original methods: Reference gene primer amplification in the assay estimated nucleated cell counts. Libraries were prepared by immunoSEQ multiplex PCR; TCRdb keeps only in-frame clonotypes and omits some of them. V and J calls and clone size come straight from that table; D and trimming were deduced from the DNA. The profile covers roughly 140,000 clones, with approximately 80% appearing a single time and 5% taken by the ten largest. The chain links TRBV12-5 to TRBJ2-7, with TRBD1 matching 8 bases. This clonotype was sampled from a woman aged 45-60 years with acute or convalescent COVID-19. The sample comprised peripheral blood. The CDR3 bases are TGTGCCCCTCCGGGGACAGGTATTATCTACGAGCAGTACTTC. It codes for CAPPGTGIIYEQYF.